This passage covers 10 T cell receptor beta chains from one sample sequenced in a study of identical twins. TCRdb ran MiXCR on the 5' RACE reads and lists one entry per CDR3 protein. The sample contains some 330,000 distinct CDR3 sequences, around 9% of which appear only once. The sequenced sample consisted of naive T cells sorted from blood. The source is a woman aged 50 to 60 in good health.

The chain joins TRBV29-1 to TRBJ2-3; a weak D match, TRBD2 (6 bases). This CDR3 has 11 amino acids. Germline lookup yields CDR1 SQVTM and CDR2 ANQGSEA. Between the trimmed V and J ends, which lost 7 bases and 4 bases, there was a span of 9 bases. CDR3 in amino acids: CSASSADTQYF. CDR3 bases: TGCAGCGCCTCTAGCGCAGATACGCAGTATTTT.

This clonotype was counted between two and nine times. The chain carries TRBV5-5 and TRBJ2-7, with 7 nucleotides matching TRBD2. The CDR3 totals 16 residues. The junction had 12 bases not matched to a gene; V was cut back by 4 bases and J by 2 bases. Looked up from germline, CDR1 is SGHKS and CDR2 is YYEKEE (reference sequence). CDR3 bases: TGTGCCAGCAGCCCACACGGATCTAGCGGAACCTACGAGCAGTACGTC. Translating gives CASSPHGSSGTYEQYV.

This clonotype was picked up many times. This rearrangement joins TRBV29-1 to TRBJ2-5; no reliable D call. The CDR3 has 12 amino acids. V shed 3 bases and J shed 5 bases, with 10 bases lying between them. In germline, CDR1 is SQVTM, CDR2 ANQGSEA. The CDR3 nucleotides read TGCAGCGTTGAGGTCGGCCCGGAGACCCAGTACTTC. Residues: CSVEVGPETQYF.

The sample holds many counts of this clonotype. The genes are TRBV29-1 and TRBJ2-7; 7 bases match TRBD1. The CDR3 contains 15 residues. Germline loops: CDR1 SQVTM, CDR2 ANQGSEA. The V and J ends lost 6 bases and 3 bases, in that order; junction bases with no gene match: 14. This chain's CDR3 is CSVRERQGNFYEQYF. The DNA for the CDR3 is TGCAGCGTGAGAGAAAGACAGGGTAACTTCTACGAGCAGTACTTC.

The chain carries TRBV21-1 and TRBJ1-1; the listed D gene, TRBD1, was not tested against the DNA. TRBV21-1 is given as a pseudogene. The CDR3 sequence is 13 residues long. In DNA form, the CDR3 reads TGTGCCAGCAAGGCCAGGTCCCCCGGAGAAGCTTTCTTT. Amino acid sequence: CASKARSPGEAFF.

The chain carries TRBV20-1 and TRBJ2-1, with 12 bases fitting TRBD2. Per germline, CDR1 DFQATT and CDR2 SNEGSKA (reference sequence). The CDR3 is 16 residues long. Losses at the gene ends were 4 bases for V and 4 bases for J; bases not matched to a gene: 8. CDR3 region: CSATPSGRGDYNEQFF. The CDR3 coding sequence is TGCAGTGCTACGCCTAGCGGGAGGGGAGATTACAATGAGCAGTTCTTC.

The V call is TRBV5-6, the J call TRBJ2-1; 7 bases match TRBD1. The CDR3 is 18 residues long. Germline V gene sequence: CDR1 SGHDT, CDR2 YYEEEE. V gave up 1 base and J gave up 6 bases; unmatched junction bases: 16. CDR3 sequence (DNA): TGTGCCAGCAGCTTGAGGGGCGGTGACAGGGTCATCGGCAATGAGCAGTTCTTC. It codes for CASSLRGGDRVIGNEQFF.

In this sample, this clonotype turned up many times. The chain is built from TRBV11-3 and TRBJ2-1; TRBD2 matches at 7 bases. The CDR3 is 15 residues long. Trimming took 5 bases from V and 6 from J; bases not matched to a gene: 10. Germline V lookup: CDR1 SGHNT, CDR2 YENEEA. The CDR3, as DNA: TGTGCCAGCAGCCCCGGACTAGTGGCCCGCAATGAGCAGTTCTTC. It encodes CASSPGLVARNEQFF.

The chain links TRBV3-1 to TRBJ1-5; D is perhaps TRBD1 (5 bases). Trimming shortened V by 3 bases and J by 3 bases, and 15 bases separated the two germline ends. Germline CDR1 is LGHDT and CDR2 is YNNKEL (reference sequence). The CDR3 extends over 16 amino acids. The CDR3, as DNA: TGTGCCAGCAGCCATGGGAAGGGGATATACAATCAGCCCCAGCATTTT. Encoded protein: CASSHGKGIYNQPQHF.

The table lists this clonotype with many counts. The chain combines TRBV18 with TRBJ1-1; maybe TRBD1 (5 bases). The CDR3 loop spans 12 amino acids. V dropped 3 bases and J dropped 3 bases, with 5 bases sitting between them. The germline V gene encodes CDR1 KGHSH and CDR2 LQKENI. CDR3 loop: CASSPGDTEAFF. CDR3 coding DNA: TGTGCCAGCTCACCGGGGGACACTGAAGCTTTCTTT.